This is a list of T cell receptor beta chains from one sample in a study of shared clonotypes between healthy human individuals. Measured with immunoSEQ multiplex PCR; TCRdb has only the in-frame clones, and not every one. The sample has about 1,800,000 clones, about 95% seen once; the top ten hold 0.9% to 1.5%. Source material: naive CD8+ T cells sorted from blood. Receptors originate from a man between 18 and 29 years old in good health. The conserved cysteine and the conserved F or W are not part of the CDR3 here. The order of the fields is V gene, J gene, D gene, CDR3 length, CDR3 protein. D genes are given only for firm matches.

TRBV27	TRBJ2-7	-	13	ASRRNPPEPYEQY
TRBV6-5	TRBJ1-1	-	12	ASSLGTLNTEAF
TRBV2	TRBJ2-7	TRBD2	13	ASSEAGLAAGEQY
TRBV2	TRBJ1-4	-	10	ASSGYGEKLF
TRBV9	TRBJ2-7	-	12	ASSVYPGDYEQY
TRBV27	TRBJ2-7	-	13	ASSLSSGGIHEQY
TRBV15	TRBJ2-7	TRBD2	12	ATSRGLASYEQY
TRBV7-9	TRBJ2-1	-	13	ASSWGFGDYNEQF
TRBV30	TRBJ2-2	-	10	AWSEGPGELF
TRBV5-1	TRBJ1-6	-	14	ASKVTPTIYNSPLH
TRBV7-9	TRBJ1-1	-	14	ASSLVDSPTNTEAF
TRBV15	TRBJ2-3	-	15	ATSGSLQGLLTDTQY
TRBV5-1	TRBJ1-2	-	11	ASSLEPFYGYT
TRBV6-5	TRBJ1-1	-	10	ASRSPLAEAF
TRBV7-2	TRBJ2-5	TRBD2	13	ASSSLAGGQETQY
TRBV30	TRBJ1-2	-	9	AWSGDSRSP
TRBV19	TRBJ1-2	-	13	ASSIEGSGLYGYT
TRBV5-1	TRBJ1-6	TRBD1	15	ASSLAWTGGKDSPLH
TRBV9	TRBJ2-1	TRBD2	15	ASSLSTSGSSYNEQF
TRBV28	TRBJ1-6	-	12	ASSFRGGGSPLH
TRBV30	TRBJ2-2	TRBD2	14	ASPELAGGPTGELF
TRBV5-8	TRBJ2-7	-	13	ASSLGYRESYEQY
TRBV7-2	TRBJ2-5	-	8	ASSLETQY
TRBV30	TRBJ2-5	-	16	AWSVLSVLANYLETQY
TRBV29-1	TRBJ2-7	-	10	SVEGDSYEQY
TRBV30	TRBJ2-1	-	10	AWSVGLREQF
TRBV7-6	TRBJ2-1	TRBD2	14	ASSSPASGRAGEQF
TRBV29-1	TRBJ2-5	-	11	SGTGWGQETQY
TRBV7-9	TRBJ2-1	-	11	ASSPPRYDEQF
TRBV6-1	TRBJ1-1	-	9	ASERFTEAF
TRBV2	TRBJ2-7	TRBD2	14	ASSISGTSVSYEQY
TRBV5-5	TRBJ1-5	-	14	ASSLDRAGGNQPQH